The T cell receptor (beta chain) described here comes from a study of early T cells in non-severe SARS-CoV-2 infection. As for the study in general: Sequencing of unsorted whole blood was done on bulk RNA, leaving chains unpaired.

Individual cDNA molecules each received unique molecular identifiers attached to them. Each CDR3 protein gets one entry after TCRdb re-called the 5' RACE reads with MiXCR. The sample holds some 110,000 distinct CDR3 sequences, 14% to 15% seen once. This CDR3 is built from 16 residues. In germline, CDR1 is MGHRA, CDR2 YSYEKL. The germline V and J ends were trimmed by 0 bases and 2 bases, with 13 bases remaining between them. At least ten counts were recorded for this clonotype. Its specificity is unknown. Findings and caveats of the study: Private and CD4 specificities were missed by VDJdb matching, skewed to anti-spike CD8.

The source of this sequence is an adult who was a healthcare worker with PCR-confirmed SARS-CoV-2 infection or an uninfected control (not recorded which). The source material was whole blood. The rearrangement links TRBV4-1 to TRBJ2-5; a weak D match, TRBD2 (5 bases). CDR3 residues: CASSQDATSGQETQYF. In DNA, the CDR3 is TGCGCCAGCAGCCAAGATGCCACGTCGGGGCAAGAGACCCAGTACTTC.